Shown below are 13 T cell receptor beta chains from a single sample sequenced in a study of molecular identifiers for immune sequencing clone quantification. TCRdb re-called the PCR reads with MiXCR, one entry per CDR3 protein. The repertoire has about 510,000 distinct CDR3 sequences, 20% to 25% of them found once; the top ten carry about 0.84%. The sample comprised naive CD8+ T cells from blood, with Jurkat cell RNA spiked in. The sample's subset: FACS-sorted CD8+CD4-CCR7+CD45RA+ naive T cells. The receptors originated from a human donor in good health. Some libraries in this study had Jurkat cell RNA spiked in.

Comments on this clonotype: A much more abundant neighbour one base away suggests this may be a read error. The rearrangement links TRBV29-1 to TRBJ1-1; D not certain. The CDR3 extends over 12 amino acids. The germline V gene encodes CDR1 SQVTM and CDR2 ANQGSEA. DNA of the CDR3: TGCAGCGCTGCCTACGGGTTACATGAAGTTTTCTTT. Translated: CSAAYGLHEVFF. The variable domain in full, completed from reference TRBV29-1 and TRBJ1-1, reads SAVISQKPSRDICQRGTSLTIQCQVDSQVTMMFWYRQQPGQSLTLIATANQGSEATYESGFVIDKFPISRPNLTFSTLTVSNMSPEDSSIYLCSAAYGLHEVFFGQGTRLTVV.

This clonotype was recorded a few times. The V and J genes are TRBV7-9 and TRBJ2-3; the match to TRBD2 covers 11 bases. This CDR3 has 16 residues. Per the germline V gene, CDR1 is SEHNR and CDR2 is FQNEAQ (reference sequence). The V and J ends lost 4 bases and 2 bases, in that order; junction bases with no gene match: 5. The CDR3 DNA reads TGTGCCAGCAGCTATCTAGCGGGGGGACTCACAGATACGCAGTATTTT. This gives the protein CASSYLAGGLTDTQYF.

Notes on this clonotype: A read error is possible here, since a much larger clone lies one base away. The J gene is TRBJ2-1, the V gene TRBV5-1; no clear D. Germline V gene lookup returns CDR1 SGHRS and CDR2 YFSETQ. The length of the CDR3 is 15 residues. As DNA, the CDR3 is TGCGCCAGCAGCTTGGGGGTGTACATAAACAATGAGCAGCTCTTC. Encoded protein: CASSLGVYINNEQLF.

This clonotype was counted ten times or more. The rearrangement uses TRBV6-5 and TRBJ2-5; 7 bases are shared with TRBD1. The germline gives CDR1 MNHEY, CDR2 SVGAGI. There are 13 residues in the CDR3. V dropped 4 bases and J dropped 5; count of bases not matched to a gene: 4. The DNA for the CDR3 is TGTGCCAGCAGTTCACAGGGGCTGGAGACCCAGTACTTC. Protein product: CASSSQGLETQYF.

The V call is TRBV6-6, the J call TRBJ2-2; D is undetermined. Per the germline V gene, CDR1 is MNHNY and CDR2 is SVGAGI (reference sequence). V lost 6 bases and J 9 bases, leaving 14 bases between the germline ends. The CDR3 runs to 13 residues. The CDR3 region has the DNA TGTGCCAGCAGCTGGGTTGTTGGCAGGGAGCTGTTTTTT. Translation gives CASSWVVGRELFF.

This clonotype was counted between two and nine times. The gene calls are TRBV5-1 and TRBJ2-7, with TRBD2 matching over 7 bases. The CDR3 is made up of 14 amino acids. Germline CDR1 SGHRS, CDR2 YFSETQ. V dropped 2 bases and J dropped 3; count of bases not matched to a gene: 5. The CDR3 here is CASSFDSGYYEQYF. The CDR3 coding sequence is TGCGCCAGCAGCTTCGATAGCGGGTACTACGAGCAGTACTTC.

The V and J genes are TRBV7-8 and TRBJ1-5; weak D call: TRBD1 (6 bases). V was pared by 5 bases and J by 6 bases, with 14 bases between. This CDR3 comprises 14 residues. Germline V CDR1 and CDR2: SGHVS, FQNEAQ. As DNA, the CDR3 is TGTGCCAGCAGCCCCAGACAGGACGGTCAGCCCCAGCATTTT. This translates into CASSPRQDGQPQHF.

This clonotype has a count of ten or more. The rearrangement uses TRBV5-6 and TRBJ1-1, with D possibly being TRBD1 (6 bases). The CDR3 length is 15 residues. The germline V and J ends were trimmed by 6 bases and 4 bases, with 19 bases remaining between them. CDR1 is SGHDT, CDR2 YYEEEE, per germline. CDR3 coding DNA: TGTGCCAGCACCCAAGGGGGGCACGGAGTCACTGAAGCTTTCTTT. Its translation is CASTQGGHGVTEAFF.

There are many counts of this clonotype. CDR3 residues: CASQDSHLNTEAFF. The CDR3 bases are TGCGCCAGCCAGGACAGCCATTTGAACACTGAAGCTTTCTTT. This chain uses TRBV5-1 with TRBJ1-1; a weak D match, TRBD1 (6 bases). Trimming took off 7 bases at V and 0 bases at J, with 13 bases between the two ends. The germline CDR1 and CDR2 sequences are SGHRS and YFSETQ. The CDR3 is 14 amino acids.

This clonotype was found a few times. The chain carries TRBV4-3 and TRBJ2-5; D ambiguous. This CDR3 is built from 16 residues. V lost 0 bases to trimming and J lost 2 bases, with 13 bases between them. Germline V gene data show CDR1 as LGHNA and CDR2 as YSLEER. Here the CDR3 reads CASSQDSRHKQETQYF. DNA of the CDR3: TGCGCCAGCAGCCAAGATAGCCGACACAAACAAGAGACCCAGTACTTC.

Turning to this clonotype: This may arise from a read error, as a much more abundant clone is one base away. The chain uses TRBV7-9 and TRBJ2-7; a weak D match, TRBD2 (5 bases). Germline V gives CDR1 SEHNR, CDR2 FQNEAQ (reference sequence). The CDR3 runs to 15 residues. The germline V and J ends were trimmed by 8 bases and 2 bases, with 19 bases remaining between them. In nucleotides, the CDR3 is TGTGCCAGCGGCGACGGACTCCGGGAACCCTACGAGCAGTACTTC. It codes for CASGDGLREPYEQYF.

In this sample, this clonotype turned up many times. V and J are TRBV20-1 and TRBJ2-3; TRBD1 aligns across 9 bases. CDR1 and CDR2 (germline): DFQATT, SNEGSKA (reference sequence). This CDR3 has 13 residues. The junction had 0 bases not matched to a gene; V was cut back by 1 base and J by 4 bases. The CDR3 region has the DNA TGCAGTGCTAGAGGGGACAGGGCAGATACGCAGTATTTT. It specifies CSARGDRADTQYF.

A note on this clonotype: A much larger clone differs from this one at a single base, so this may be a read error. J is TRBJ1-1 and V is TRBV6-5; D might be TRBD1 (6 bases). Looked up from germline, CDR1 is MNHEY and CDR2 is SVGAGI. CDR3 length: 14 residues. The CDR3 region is CAGSYYRVSTEAFF. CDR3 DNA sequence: TGTGCCGGCAGTTACTACAGGGTATCCACTGAAGCTTTCTTT.